This T cell receptor (beta chain) emerged from a study of blood T cell repertoires in COVID-19. Study overall: The study drew acute and convalescent COVID-19 samples from the United States, Italy and Spain.

Sequencing was performed with immunoSEQ multiplex PCR; in TCRdb, only in-frame clones are kept and a portion is missing. The sample includes roughly 700,000 clones, approximately 90% of them seen just once. Germline trimming cut 4 bases from V and 4 bases from J; bases unmatched to any gene: 7. The V gene's germline CDR1 is SGDLS and CDR2 YYNGEE. The CDR3 is made up of 15 amino acids. Sequences were obtained from peripheral blood. V gene TRBV9 combines with J gene TRBJ2-3; 9 bases agree with TRBD1. This TCR was recovered from a woman in her late teens or twenties with acute or convalescent COVID-19. CDR3 bases: TGTGCCAGCAGCCCCGGACAGGGGTTCTCAGATACGCAGTATTTT. Residues: CASSPGQGFSDTQYF. Supplemented by reference TRBV9 and TRBJ2-3, the full variable domain reads DSGVTQTPKHLITATGQRVTLRCSPRSGDLSVYWYQQSLDQGLQFLIQYYNGEERAKGNILERFSAQQFPDLHSELNLSSLELGDSALYFCASSPGQGFSDTQYFGPGTRLTVL.